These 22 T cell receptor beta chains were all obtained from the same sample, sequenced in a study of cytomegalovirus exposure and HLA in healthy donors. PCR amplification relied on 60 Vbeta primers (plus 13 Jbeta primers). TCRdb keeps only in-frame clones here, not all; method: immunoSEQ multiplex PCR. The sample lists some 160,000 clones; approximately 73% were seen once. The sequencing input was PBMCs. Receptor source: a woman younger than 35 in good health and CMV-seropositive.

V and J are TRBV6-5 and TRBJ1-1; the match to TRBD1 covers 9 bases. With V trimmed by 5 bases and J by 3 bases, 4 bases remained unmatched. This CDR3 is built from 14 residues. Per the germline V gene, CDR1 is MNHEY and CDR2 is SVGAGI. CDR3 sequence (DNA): TGTGCCAGCAGTGCGGACAGGGGAGACACTGAAGCTTTCTTT. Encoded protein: CASSADRGDTEAFF.

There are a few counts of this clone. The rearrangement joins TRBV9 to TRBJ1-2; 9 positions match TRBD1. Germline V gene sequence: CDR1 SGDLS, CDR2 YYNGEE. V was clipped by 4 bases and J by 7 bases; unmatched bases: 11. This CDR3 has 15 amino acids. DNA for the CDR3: TGTGCCAGCAGCCCCGGTGACAGGGGGGTAATTGGCTACACCTTC. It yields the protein CASSPGDRGVIGYTF.

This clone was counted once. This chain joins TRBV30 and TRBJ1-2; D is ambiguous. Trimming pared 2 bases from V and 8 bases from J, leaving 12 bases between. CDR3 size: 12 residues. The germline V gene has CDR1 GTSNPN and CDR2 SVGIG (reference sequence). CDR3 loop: CAWSPPGPGYTF. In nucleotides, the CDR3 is TGTGCCTGGAGTCCCCCAGGTCCCGGCTACACCTTC.

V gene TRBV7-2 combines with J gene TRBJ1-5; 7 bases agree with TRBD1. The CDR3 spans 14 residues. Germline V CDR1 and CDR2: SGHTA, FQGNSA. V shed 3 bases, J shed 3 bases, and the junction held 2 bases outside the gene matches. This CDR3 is CASSLGQTNQPQHF. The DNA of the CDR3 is TGTGCCAGCAGCTTGGGACAGACCAATCAGCCCCAGCATTTT.

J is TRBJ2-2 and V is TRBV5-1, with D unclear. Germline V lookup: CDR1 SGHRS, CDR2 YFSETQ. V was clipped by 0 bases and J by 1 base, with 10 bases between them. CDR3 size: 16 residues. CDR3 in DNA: TGCGCCAGCAGCTTGGTGGGCCCGAGGAACACCGGGGAGCTGTTTTTT. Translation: CASSLVGPRNTGELFF.

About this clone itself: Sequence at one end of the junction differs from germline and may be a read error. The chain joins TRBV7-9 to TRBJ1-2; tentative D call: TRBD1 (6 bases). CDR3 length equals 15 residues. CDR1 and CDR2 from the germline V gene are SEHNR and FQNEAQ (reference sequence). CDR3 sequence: CSSSLGRGADYGYTF. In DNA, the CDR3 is TGTTCCAGCAGCTTAGGACGGGGGGCCGACTATGGCTACACCTTC.

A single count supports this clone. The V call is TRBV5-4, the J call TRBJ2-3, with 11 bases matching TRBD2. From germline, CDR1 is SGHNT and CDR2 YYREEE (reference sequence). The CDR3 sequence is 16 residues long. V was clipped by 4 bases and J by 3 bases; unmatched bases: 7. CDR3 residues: CASSLIAGGQTDTQYF. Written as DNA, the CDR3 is TGTGCCAGCAGCCTAATAGCGGGGGGGCAGACAGATACGCAGTATTTT.

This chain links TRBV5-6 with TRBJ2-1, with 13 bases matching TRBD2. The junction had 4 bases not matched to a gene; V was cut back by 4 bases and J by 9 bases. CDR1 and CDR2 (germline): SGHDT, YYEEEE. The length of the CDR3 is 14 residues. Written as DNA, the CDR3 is TGTGCCAGCAGCCCCGGACTAGCGGGGGTTGAGCAGTTCTTC. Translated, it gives CASSPGLAGVEQFF.

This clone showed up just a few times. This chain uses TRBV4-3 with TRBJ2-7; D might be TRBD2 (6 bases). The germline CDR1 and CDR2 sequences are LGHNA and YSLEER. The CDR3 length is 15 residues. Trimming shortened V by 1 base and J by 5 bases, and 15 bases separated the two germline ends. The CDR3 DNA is TGCGCCAGCAGCCAAGCCGCAGGGAGGTTCGACGAGCAGTACTTC. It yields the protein CASSQAAGRFDEQYF.

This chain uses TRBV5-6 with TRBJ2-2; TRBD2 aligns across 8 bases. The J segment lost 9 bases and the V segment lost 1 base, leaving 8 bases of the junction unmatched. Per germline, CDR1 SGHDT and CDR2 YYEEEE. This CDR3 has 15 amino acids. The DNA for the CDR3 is TGTGCCAGCAGCTTGAATAGCGGGGCTGTACGGGAGCTGTTTTTT. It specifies CASSLNSGAVRELFF.

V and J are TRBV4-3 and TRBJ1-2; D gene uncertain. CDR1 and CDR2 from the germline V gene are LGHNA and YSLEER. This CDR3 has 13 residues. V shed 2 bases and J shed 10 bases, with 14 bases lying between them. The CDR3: CASSQFRREAYTF. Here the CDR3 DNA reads TGCGCCAGCAGCCAATTCCGGAGGGAGGCCTACACCTTC.

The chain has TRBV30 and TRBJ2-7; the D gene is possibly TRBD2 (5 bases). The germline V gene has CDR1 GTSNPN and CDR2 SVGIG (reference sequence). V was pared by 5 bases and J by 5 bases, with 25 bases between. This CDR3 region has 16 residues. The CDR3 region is CAWGGVDSLQWDEQYF. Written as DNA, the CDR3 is TGTGCCTGGGGCGGCGTGGACTCACTCCAATGGGACGAGCAGTACTTC.

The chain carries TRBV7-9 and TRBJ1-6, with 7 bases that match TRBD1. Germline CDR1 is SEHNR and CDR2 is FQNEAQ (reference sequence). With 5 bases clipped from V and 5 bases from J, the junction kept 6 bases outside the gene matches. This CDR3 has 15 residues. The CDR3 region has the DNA TGTGCCAGCAGCCTCTGGGACAGAGATAATTCACCCCTCCACTTT. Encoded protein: CASSLWDRDNSPLHF.

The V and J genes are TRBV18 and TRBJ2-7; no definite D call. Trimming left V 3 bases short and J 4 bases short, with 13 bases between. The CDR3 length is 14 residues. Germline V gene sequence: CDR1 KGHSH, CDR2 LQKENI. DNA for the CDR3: TGTGCCAGCTCACCTCTGGGTTACGGGTACGAGCAGTACTTC. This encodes CASSPLGYGYEQYF.

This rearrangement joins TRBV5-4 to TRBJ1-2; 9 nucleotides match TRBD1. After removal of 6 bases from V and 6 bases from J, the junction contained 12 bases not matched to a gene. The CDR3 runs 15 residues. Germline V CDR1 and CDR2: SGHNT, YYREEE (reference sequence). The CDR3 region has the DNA TGTGCCAGCACCGGAAAGACAGGGGGATCGCATGGCTACACCTTC. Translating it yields CASTGKTGGSHGYTF.

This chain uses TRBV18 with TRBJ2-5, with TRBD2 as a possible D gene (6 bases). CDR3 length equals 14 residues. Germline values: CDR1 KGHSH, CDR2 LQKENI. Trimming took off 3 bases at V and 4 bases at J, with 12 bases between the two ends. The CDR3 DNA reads TGTGCCAGCTCACCGGGATTGGGGGGAGAGACCCAGTACTTC. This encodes CASSPGLGGETQYF.

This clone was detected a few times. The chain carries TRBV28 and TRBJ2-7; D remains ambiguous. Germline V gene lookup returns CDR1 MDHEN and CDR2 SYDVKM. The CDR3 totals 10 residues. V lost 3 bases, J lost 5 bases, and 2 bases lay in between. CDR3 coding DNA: TGTGCCAGCAGTTTCAACGAGCAGTACTTC. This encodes CASSFNEQYF.

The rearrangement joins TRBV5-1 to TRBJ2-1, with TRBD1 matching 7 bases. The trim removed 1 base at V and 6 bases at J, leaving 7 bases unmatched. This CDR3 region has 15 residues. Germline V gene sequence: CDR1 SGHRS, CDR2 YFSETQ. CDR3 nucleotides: TGCGCCAGCAGCTTGACAGGGGCCCCCTTCAATGAGCAGTTCTTC. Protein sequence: CASSLTGAPFNEQFF.

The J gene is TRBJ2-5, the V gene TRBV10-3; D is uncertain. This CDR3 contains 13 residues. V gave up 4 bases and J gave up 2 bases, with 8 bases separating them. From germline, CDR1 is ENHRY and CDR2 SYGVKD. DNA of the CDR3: TGTGCCATCAGTGCACAGATTCAAGAGACCCAGTACTTC. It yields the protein CAISAQIQETQYF.

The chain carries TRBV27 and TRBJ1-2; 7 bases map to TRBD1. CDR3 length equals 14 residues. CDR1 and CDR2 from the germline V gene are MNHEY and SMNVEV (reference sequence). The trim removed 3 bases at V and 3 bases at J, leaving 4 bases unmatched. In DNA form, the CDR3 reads TGTGCCAGCAGTTTGCAGGGGGAGGACTATGGCTACACCTTC. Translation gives CASSLQGEDYGYTF.

DNA of the CDR3: TGTGCCTGGAGTAGTCCCGGGGGACGCAATCAGCCCCAGCATTTT. Its translation: CAWSSPGGRNQPQHF. The chain joins TRBV30 to TRBJ1-5; TRBD1 is a possible D gene (5 bases). The CDR3 spans 15 residues. Germline CDR1 reads GTSNPN; CDR2 reads SVGIG (reference sequence). Trimming took off 2 bases at V and 2 bases at J, with 13 bases between the two ends.

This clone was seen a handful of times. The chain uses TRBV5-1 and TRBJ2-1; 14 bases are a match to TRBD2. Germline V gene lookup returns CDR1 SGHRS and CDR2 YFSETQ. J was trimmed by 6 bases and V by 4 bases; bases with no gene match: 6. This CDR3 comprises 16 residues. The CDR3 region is CASSPLTSGGANEQFF. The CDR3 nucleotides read TGCGCCAGCAGCCCCCTGACTAGCGGGGGGGCCAATGAGCAGTTCTTC.